One sample yielded the 23 T cell receptor beta chains listed below, sequenced in a study of blood T cell repertoires in COVID-19. Sequenced by immunoSEQ multiplex PCR; TCRdb stores in-frame clones only, minus some. The repertoire holds 130,000 to 150,000 clones, with 65% to 85% as singletons. Sequenced sample: peripheral blood. These receptors originate from a man aged 55 to 70 with active or convalescent COVID-19.

This clone was seen more than once but under ten times. This CDR3 reads CASSPLLGGGDTQYF. CDR3 DNA: TGCGCCAGCAGCCCGTTATTGGGAGGGGGAGATACGCAGTATTTT. The chain recombines TRBV5-1 with TRBJ2-3; D possibly corresponds to TRBD2 (7 bases). Germline CDR1 SGHRS, CDR2 YFSETQ. The length of the CDR3 is 15 residues. V lost 4 bases to trimming and J lost 5 bases, with 17 bases between them.

Comment on this clone: Germline and junction disagree at one end, which may indicate a read error. V and J are TRBV28 and TRBJ1-1; D is uncertain. CDR3 length: 12 residues. Looked up from germline, CDR1 is MDHEN and CDR2 is SYDVKM. The DNA of the CDR3 is TGTGCCGGCAGTTCCGTGAACACTGAAGCTTTCTTT. The encoded protein is CAGSSVNTEAFF.

The chain carries TRBV6-5 and TRBJ1-1; no clear D. CDR3 length equals 13 residues. The ends were cut back, 0 bases at V and 3 bases at J, with 5 bases in the middle. Per the germline V gene, CDR1 is MNHEY and CDR2 is SVGAGI. CDR3 DNA: TGTGCCAGCAGTTACTCGAGAGACACTGAAGCTTTCTTT. The encoded protein is CASSYSRDTEAFF.

This chain connects TRBV4-3 to TRBJ1-2, with 8 positions matching TRBD1. Losses at the gene ends were 4 bases for V and 5 bases for J; bases not matched to a gene: 15. Germline V lookup: CDR1 LGHNA, CDR2 YSLEER. The CDR3 has 17 residues. DNA for the CDR3: TGCGCCAGCAGCCGCGTCAACCTAGGACAGGGAAGTTATGGCTACACCTTC. Its protein product is CASSRVNLGQGSYGYTF.

This clone was seen a handful of times. The V call is TRBV18, the J call TRBJ1-1; possible D gene TRBD1, 5 bases. Trimming removed 5 bases at V and 1 base at J, with 8 bases between. The V gene's germline CDR1 is KGHSH and CDR2 LQKENI. This CDR3 spans 13 amino acids. The CDR3 spells CASSAGGNTEAFF. In DNA form, the CDR3 reads TGTGCCAGCTCAGCCGGGGGGAACACTGAAGCTTTCTTT.

This clone was seen ten or more times. The chain combines TRBV5-4 with TRBJ1-1; D unclear. Germline CDR1 SGHNT, CDR2 YYREEE (reference sequence). The length of the CDR3 is 14 residues. V lost 1 base and J 4 bases, leaving 11 bases between the germline ends. CDR3 DNA: TGTGCCAGCAGCTTGTTTAGCCGTGGCACTGAAGCTTTCTTT. Translated, it gives CASSLFSRGTEAFF.

The gene calls are TRBV29-1 and TRBJ2-7; the match to TRBD1 covers 8 bases. Germline CDR1 SQVTM, CDR2 ANQGSEA. CDR3 length: 13 residues. J gave up 7 bases and V 4 bases, and 9 bases lay outside the gene matches. The chain's CDR3 is CSVAGTGVSEQYF. CDR3 in DNA: TGCAGCGTTGCGGGGACAGGTGTGAGTGAGCAGTACTTC.

The chain employs TRBV14 and TRBJ2-3, with a weak D call TRBD2 (5 bases). Per the germline V gene, CDR1 is SGHDN and CDR2 is FVKESK. Between the trimmed V and J ends, which lost 4 bases and 5 bases, there was a span of 10 bases. This CDR3 has 13 residues. CDR3 sequence: CASSPDYGDTQYF. The CDR3 bases are TGTGCCAGCAGCCCTGACTACGGAGATACGCAGTATTTT.

The V call is TRBV28, the J call TRBJ2-3; D might be TRBD2 (5 bases). The V end was cut by 4 bases, the J end by 2 bases, with 13 bases between. This CDR3 comprises 15 residues. The germline V gene encodes CDR1 MDHEN and CDR2 SYDVKM. The CDR3 loop is CASSSPGLHTDTQYF. CDR3 sequence (DNA): TGTGCCAGCAGTTCCCCGGGATTACACACAGATACGCAGTATTTT.

This chain connects TRBV6-6 to TRBJ1-6; 7 nucleotides align to TRBD1. CDR3 size: 15 residues. Unmatched junction bases numbered 10, after V lost 6 bases and J lost 8 bases. The germline V gene encodes CDR1 MNHNY and CDR2 SVGAGI (reference sequence). CDR3 sequence reads: CASSRGRDSDSPLHF. The CDR3, as DNA: TGTGCCAGCAGCCGCGGACGGGACAGCGATTCACCCCTCCACTTT.

Only one count was recorded for this clone. The chain has TRBV11-2 and TRBJ2-3; D gene uncertain. The V end lost 3 bases, the J end lost 6 bases, and 13 bases lay between the germline ends. The CDR3 spans 14 residues. The germline gives CDR1 SGHAT, CDR2 FQNNGV. This CDR3 is CASSFSTTGDTQYF. CDR3 DNA: TGTGCCAGCAGCTTTAGCACGACTGGGGATACGCAGTATTTT. Full variable domain (remainder filled in from reference TRBV11-2 and TRBJ2-3): EAGVAQSPRYKIIEKRQSVAFWCNPISGHATLYWYQQILGQGPKLLIQFQNNGVVDDSQLPKDRFSAERLKGVDSTLKIQPAKLEDSAVYLCASSFSTTGDTQYFGPGTRLTVL.

The V gene is TRBV7-8, the J gene TRBJ2-5; 8 bases agree with TRBD1. The V segment lost 5 bases and the J segment 5 bases; nucleotides outside the gene matches: 10. Germline values: CDR1 SGHVS, CDR2 FQNEAQ. The CDR3 length is 15 residues. The CDR3 region has the DNA TGTGCCAGCAGCAGAGGACAGGGCGGTTGGGAGACCCAGTACTTC. This translates into CASSRGQGGWETQYF. The full variable domain, completed using reference TRBV7-8 and TRBJ2-5, is GAGVSQSPRYKVAKRGQDVALRCDPISGHVSLFWYQQALGQGPEFLTYFQNEAQLDKSGLPSDRFFAERPEGSVSTLKIQRTQQEDSAVYLCASSRGQGGWETQYFGPGTRLLVL.

A single count supports this clone. The chain couples TRBV2 to TRBJ1-4; no clear D. Germline-derived CDR1 and CDR2 are SNHLY and FYNNEI. This CDR3 comprises 15 residues. V was pared by 6 bases and J by 4 bases, with 15 bases between. This chain's CDR3 is CASRDLGEGNEKLFF. The CDR3 DNA reads as TGTGCCAGCAGAGACTTGGGCGAGGGTAATGAAAAACTGTTTTTT.

V is TRBV6-2 or TRBV6-3 and J is TRBJ1-1; D remains unclear. The germline CDR1 and CDR2 sequences are MNHEY and SVGEGT. The CDR3 has 13 amino acids. Trimming left V 6 bases short and J 4 bases short, with 12 bases between. CDR3 bases: TGTGCCAGCAGCCCACTCAGAGGCACTGAAGCTTTCTTT. It encodes CASSPLRGTEAFF.

The chain carries TRBV5-5 and TRBJ2-5, with 12 bases that match TRBD2. The V and J ends lost 4 bases and 5 bases, in that order; junction bases with no gene match: 9. The CDR3 runs 16 residues. The germline V gene has CDR1 SGHKS and CDR2 YYEKEE (reference sequence). The CDR3 DNA follows: TGTGCCAGCAGCCCTTGGACTAGCGGGAAAGGGGAGACCCAGTACTTC. It translates to CASSPWTSGKGETQYF.

V gene TRBV9 combines with J gene TRBJ1-1, with a tentative D call TRBD1 (5 bases). The germline V gene encodes CDR1 SGDLS and CDR2 YYNGEE. The CDR3 length is 13 residues. Between the trimmed V and J ends, which lost 5 bases and 4 bases, there was a span of 12 bases. Here the CDR3 DNA reads TGTGCCAGCAGTTTAGGGGTAGCCACTGAAGCTTTCTTT. It is translated as CASSLGVATEAFF.

The CDR3 here is CATSRSGDTTDTQYF. CDR3 sequence (DNA): TGTGCCACCAGTCGATCTGGGGACACTACAGATACGCAGTATTTT. The genes are TRBV24-1 and TRBJ2-3; D possibly corresponds to TRBD1 (6 bases). The CDR3 has 15 amino acids. With 6 bases removed from V and 3 bases from J, the gap between germline ends came to 15 bases. Per germline, CDR1 KGHDR and CDR2 SFDVKD.

This chain connects TRBV6-6 to TRBJ2-5; D is possibly TRBD2 (6 bases). CDR3 length: 16 residues. Trimming removed 5 bases from V and 5 bases from J, with 21 bases in between. CDR1 MNHNY and CDR2 SVGAGI come from the germline V gene (reference sequence). In nucleotides, the CDR3 is TGTGCCAGCAGTGGGGGATGGGGCGGGAACTATGAGACCCAGTACTTC. Encoded protein: CASSGGWGGNYETQYF.

The rearrangement joins TRBV19 to TRBJ2-5; TRBD2 matches at 8 bases. CDR3 length: 14 amino acids. Trimming at V came to 6 bases and at J to 5 bases, leaving 8 bases not matched to a gene. Germline V gene sequence: CDR1 LNHDA, CDR2 SQIVND (reference sequence). Here the CDR3 DNA reads TGTGCCAGTAGCGGGAGGGCTTTTGGCGAGACCCAGTACTTC. Its translation is CASSGRAFGETQYF.

The chain couples TRBV7-2 to TRBJ1-6; D is perhaps TRBD1 (5 bases). Germline V CDR1 and CDR2: SGHTA, FQGNSA. Deletions cut 1 base from V and 9 bases from J, with 13 bases between. The CDR3 loop spans 15 amino acids. The CDR3 sequence is CASSLGTFEGSPLHF. The DNA for the CDR3 is TGTGCCAGCAGCTTAGGGACATTCGAAGGTTCACCCCTCCACTTT.

The V and J genes are TRBV3-1 (or the pseudogene TRBV3-2) and TRBJ1-4; 8 positions match TRBD1. The CDR3 consists of 15 residues. The J segment lost 3 bases and the V segment lost 5 bases, leaving 5 bases of the junction unmatched. Germline CDR1 and CDR2: LGHDT and YNNKEL (reference sequence). The DNA for the CDR3 is TGTGCCAGCAGCGGACAGGGACGGTCTAATGAAAAACTGTTTTTT. Its protein product is CASSGQGRSNEKLFF.

V and J are TRBV19 and TRBJ1-1, with a weak D call TRBD1 (5 bases). V was trimmed by 3 bases and J by 4 bases, leaving 9 bases between them. The CDR3 extends over 13 amino acids. Germline loops: CDR1 LNHDA, CDR2 SQIVND (reference sequence). The CDR3 here is CASSIDRGTEAFF. CDR3 nucleotide sequence: TGTGCCAGTAGTATTGATAGGGGCACTGAAGCTTTCTTT. The full variable domain, its missing parts supplied by reference TRBV19 and TRBJ1-1, is DGGITQSPKYLFRKEGQNVTLSCEQNLNHDAMYWYRQDPGQGLRLIYYSQIVNDFQKGDIAEGYSVSREKKESFPLTVTSAQKNPTAFYLCASSIDRGTEAFFGQGTRLTVV.

The chain joins TRBV6-5 to TRBJ1-1, with D hard to call. Trimming removed 4 bases from V and 0 bases from J, with 9 bases in between. The CDR3 is made up of 14 amino acids. The germline gives CDR1 MNHEY, CDR2 SVGAGI. In DNA form, the CDR3 reads TGTGCCAGCAGTTTTTCAGGATTGAACACTGAAGCTTTCTTT. This encodes CASSFSGLNTEAFF.